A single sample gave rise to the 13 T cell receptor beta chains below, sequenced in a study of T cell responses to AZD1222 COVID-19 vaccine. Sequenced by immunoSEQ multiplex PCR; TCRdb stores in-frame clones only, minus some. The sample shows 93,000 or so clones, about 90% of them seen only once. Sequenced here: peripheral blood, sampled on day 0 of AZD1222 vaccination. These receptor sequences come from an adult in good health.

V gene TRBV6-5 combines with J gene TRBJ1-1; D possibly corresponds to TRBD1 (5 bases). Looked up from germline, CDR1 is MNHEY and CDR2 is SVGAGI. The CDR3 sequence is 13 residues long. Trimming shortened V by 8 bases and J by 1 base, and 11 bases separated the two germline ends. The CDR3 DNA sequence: TGTGCCAGCTGCTGGGGACGGAACACTGAAGCTTTCTTT. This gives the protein CASCWGRNTEAFF.

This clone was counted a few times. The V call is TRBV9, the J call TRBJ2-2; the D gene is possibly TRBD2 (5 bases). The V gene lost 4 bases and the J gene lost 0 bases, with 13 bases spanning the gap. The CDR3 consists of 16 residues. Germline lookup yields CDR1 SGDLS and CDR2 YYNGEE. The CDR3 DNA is TGTGCCAGCAGCCCCGGACTTACCGCGAACACCGGGGAGCTGTTTTTT. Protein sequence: CASSPGLTANTGELFF.

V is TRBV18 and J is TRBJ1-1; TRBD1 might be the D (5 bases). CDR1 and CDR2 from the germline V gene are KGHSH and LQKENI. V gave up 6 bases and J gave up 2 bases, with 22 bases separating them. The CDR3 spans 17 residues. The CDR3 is CASSATGGGVGNTEAFF. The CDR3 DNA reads TGTGCCAGCTCCGCTACCGGCGGGGGAGTTGGCAACACTGAAGCTTTCTTT.

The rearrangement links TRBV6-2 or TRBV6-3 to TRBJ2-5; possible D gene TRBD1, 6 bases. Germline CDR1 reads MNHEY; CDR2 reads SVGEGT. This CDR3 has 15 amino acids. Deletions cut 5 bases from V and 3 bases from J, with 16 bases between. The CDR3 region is CASSTRDNEKETQYF. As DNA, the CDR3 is TGTGCCAGCAGTACCCGGGACAACGAAAAAGAGACCCAGTACTTC.

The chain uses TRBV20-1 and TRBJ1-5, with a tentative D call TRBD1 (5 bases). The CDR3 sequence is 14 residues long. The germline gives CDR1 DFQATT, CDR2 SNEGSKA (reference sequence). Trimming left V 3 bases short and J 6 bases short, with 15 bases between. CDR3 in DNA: TGCAGTGCTAGTTTCGGGCAGGGCGGTCAGCCCCAGCATTTT. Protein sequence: CSASFGQGGQPQHF.

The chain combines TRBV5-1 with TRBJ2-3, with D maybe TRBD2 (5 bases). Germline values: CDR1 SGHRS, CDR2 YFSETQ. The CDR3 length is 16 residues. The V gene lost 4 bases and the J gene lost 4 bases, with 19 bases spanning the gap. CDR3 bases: TGCGCCAGCAGCCCGGCCAACGGGGTAATTTCAGATACGCAGTATTTT. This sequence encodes CASSPANGVISDTQYF. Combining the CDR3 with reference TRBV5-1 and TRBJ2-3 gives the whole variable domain KAGVTQTPRYLIKTRGQQVTLSCSPISGHRSVSWYQQTPGQGLQFLFEYFSETQRNKGNFPGRFSGRQFSNSRSEMNVSTLELGDSALYLCASSPANGVISDTQYFGPGTRLTVL.

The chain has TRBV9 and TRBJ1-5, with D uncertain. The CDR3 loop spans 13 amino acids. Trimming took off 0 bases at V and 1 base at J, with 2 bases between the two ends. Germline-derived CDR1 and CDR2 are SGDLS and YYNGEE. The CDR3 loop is CASSVESNQPQHF. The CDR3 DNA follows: TGTGCCAGCAGCGTAGAAAGCAATCAGCCCCAGCATTTT.

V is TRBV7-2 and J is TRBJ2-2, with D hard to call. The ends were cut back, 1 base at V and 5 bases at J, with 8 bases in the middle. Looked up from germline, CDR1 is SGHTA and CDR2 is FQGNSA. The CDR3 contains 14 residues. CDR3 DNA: TGTGCCAGCAGCTTAGATCGGGCAACCGGGGAGCTGTTTTTT. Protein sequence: CASSLDRATGELFF. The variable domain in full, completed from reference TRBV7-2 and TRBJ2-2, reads GAGVSQSPSNKVTEKGKDVELRCDPISGHTALYWYRQSLGQGLEFLIYFQGNSAPDKSGLPSDRFSAERTGGSVSTLTIQRTQQEDSAVYLCASSLDRATGELFFGEGSRLTVL.

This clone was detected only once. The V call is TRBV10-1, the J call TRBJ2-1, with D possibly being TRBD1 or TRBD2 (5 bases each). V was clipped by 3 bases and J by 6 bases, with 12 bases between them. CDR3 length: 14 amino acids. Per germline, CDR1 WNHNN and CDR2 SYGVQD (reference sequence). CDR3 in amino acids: CASSETRGGNEQFF. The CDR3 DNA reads TGCGCCAGCAGTGAAACGAGGGGCGGCAATGAGCAGTTCTTC.

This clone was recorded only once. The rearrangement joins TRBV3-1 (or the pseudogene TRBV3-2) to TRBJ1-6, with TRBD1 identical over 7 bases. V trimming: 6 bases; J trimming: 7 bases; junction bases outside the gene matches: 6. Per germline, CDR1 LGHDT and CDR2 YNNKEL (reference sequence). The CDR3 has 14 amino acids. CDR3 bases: TGTGCCAGCAGTTACGGGACAGACAATTCACCCCTCCACTTT. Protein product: CASSYGTDNSPLHF.

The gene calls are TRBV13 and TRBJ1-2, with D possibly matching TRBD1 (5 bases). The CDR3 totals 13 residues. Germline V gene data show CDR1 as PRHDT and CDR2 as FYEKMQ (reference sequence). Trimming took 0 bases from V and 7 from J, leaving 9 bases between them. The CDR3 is CASSLGRATGYTF. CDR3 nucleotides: TGTGCCAGCAGCTTAGGCAGGGCCACTGGCTACACCTTC.

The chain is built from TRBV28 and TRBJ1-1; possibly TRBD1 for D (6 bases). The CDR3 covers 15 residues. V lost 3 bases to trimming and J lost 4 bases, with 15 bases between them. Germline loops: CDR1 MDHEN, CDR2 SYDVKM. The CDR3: CASSLVGGARTEAFF. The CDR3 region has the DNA TGTGCCAGCAGTTTGGTCGGGGGGGCGCGCACTGAAGCTTTCTTT.

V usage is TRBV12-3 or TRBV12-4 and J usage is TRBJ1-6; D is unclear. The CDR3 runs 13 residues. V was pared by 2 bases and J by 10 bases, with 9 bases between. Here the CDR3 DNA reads TGTGCCAGCAGTTTATCGGAGGTGTCACCCCTCCACTTT. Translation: CASSLSEVSPLHF.